Listed below are T cell receptor beta chains from one sample, sequenced in a study of shared clonotypes between healthy human individuals. TCRdb's table, derived via immunoSEQ multiplex PCR, lists solely in-frame clones and lacks some. The sample includes about 1.5 million clones, roughly 95% of them seen just once. Sequences were obtained from naive CD4+ T cells sorted from blood. These receptors all come from a man aged 25-45 years in good health. Each CDR3 is given with its conserved first and last residue. Each record gives: D gene, CDR3 length, J gene, clone size, V gene, CDR3 DNA, CDR3 protein. D genes are given only for firm matches. Only some rows state a clone size, as once, few, many or a class for expanded clones.

TRBD1,17,TRBJ1-2,NA,TRBV9,TGTGCCAGCAGCGCCCGGGACAGGGCTCTAATGGGCTATGGCTACACCTTC,CASSARDRALMGYGYTF
NA,17,TRBJ2-2,NA,TRBV11-3,TGTGCCAGCAGCTTAGTTGGTGGGGGGCTGAACACCGGGGAGCTGTTTTTT,CASSLVGGGLNTGELFF
TRBD1,16,TRBJ1-3,NA,TRBV5-1,TGCGCCAGCAGCTTGACAGGGGGCGCGACTGGAAACACCATATATTTT,CASSLTGGATGNTIYF
NA,19,TRBJ2-2,NA,TRBV28,TGTGCCAGCAGTTCCGAGACTAGGGAATCCCTGAACATCTTCGGGGAGCTGTTTTTT,CASSSETRESLNIFGELFF
TRBD1,14,TRBJ2-3,NA,TRBV6-1,TGTGCCAGCATCAGACAGGGGGCATCAGATACGCAGTATTTT,CASIRQGASDTQYF
TRBD1,14,TRBJ2-3,NA,TRBV5-1,TGCGCCAGCAGCCGGGGACAGTCCTGGGATACGCAGTATTTT,CASSRGQSWDTQYF
TRBD1,13,TRBJ1-2,NA,TRBV27,TGTGCCAGCAGATTAACAGGGGTCTATGGCTACACCTTC,CASRLTGVYGYTF
TRBD2,15,TRBJ2-3,NA,TRBV6-6,TGTGCCAGCAGGAGCGGGGTGGGGGGCACAGATACGCAGTATTTT,CASRSGVGGTDTQYF
NA,10,TRBJ2-5,NA,TRBV20-1,TGCAGTGCTGTTAGACAGACCCAGTACTTC,CSAVRQTQYF
NA,12,TRBJ1-1,NA,TRBV6-6,TGTGCCAGTAGTAGGACGGGGACTGAAGCTTTCTTT,CASSRTGTEAFF
NA,15,TRBJ2-4,once,TRBV27,TGTGCCAGCAGGGCCGGGTTGCTCGCCAAAAACATTCAGTACTTC,CASRAGLLAKNIQYF
TRBD1,13,TRBJ1-2,NA,TRBV6-6,TGTGCCAGCAGTTACCCCCAGGGGGAAGGCTACACCTTC,CASSYPQGEGYTF
TRBD1,15,TRBJ2-3,NA,TRBV16,TGTGCCAGCAGCCAATCGAGGGGGCTTAGCGATACGCAGTATTTT,CASSQSRGLSDTQYF
NA,14,TRBJ2-1,NA,TRBV15,TGTGCCACCAGCAGAGATCGTAGTAGTAGATCGCAGTTCTTC,CATSRDRSSRSQFF
NA,16,TRBJ2-1,NA,TRBV18,TGTGCCAGCTCACCACCGGGCTGGACTCCAAACAATGAGCAGTTCTTC,CASSPPGWTPNNEQFF
NA,15,TRBJ1-5,NA,TRBV2,TGTGCCAGCACCCCGACAAGGTCTAGCAATCAGCCCCAGCATTTT,CASTPTRSSNQPQHF
NA,13,TRBJ2-3,NA,TRBV6-1,TGTGCCAGCGGGGACTCGACCACAGATACGCAGTATTTT,CASGDSTTDTQYF
NA,16,TRBJ1-1,NA,TRBV5-1,TGCGCCAGCAGCCCGGCCGAACCGGCCGGTGGTTTTGAAGCTTTCTTT,CASSPAEPAGGFEAFF
NA,16,TRBJ2-1,NA,TRBV11-2,TGTGCCAGCAGCCTCACCGGGCCTAGCTCCTACAATGAGCAGTTCTTC,CASSLTGPSSYNEQFF
TRBD1,16,TRBJ1-4,NA,TRBV5-1,TGCGCCAGCAGCCGGGACAGGGGGGCAACTAATGAAAAACTGTTTTTT,CASSRDRGATNEKLFF
TRBD1,13,TRBJ2-3,once,TRBV29-1,TGCAGCGGGGACAGGGGATCCACAGATACGCAGTATTTT,CSGDRGSTDTQYF
NA,14,TRBJ2-7,NA,TRBV29-1,TGCAGCGTATACGACAGCGGAGGAACCTACGAGCAGTACTTC,CSVYDSGGTYEQYF
NA,13,TRBJ1-5,NA,TRBV5-1,TGCGCCAGCAGCTTGATTTCAGATCAGCCCCAGCATTTT,CASSLISDQPQHF
NA,13,TRBJ1-2,NA,TRBV6-5,TGTGCCAGCATTAGGGGGATTGGCTATGGCTACACCTTC,CASIRGIGYGYTF
NA,15,TRBJ1-5,NA,TRBV28,TGTGCCAGCCGGGACGGGGGGGCCAGCAATCAGCCCCAGCATTTT,CASRDGGASNQPQHF
TRBD2,15,TRBJ2-1,NA,TRBV11-2,TGTGCCAGCAGCTTAGGGCTAGCGGGCTACAATGAGCAGTTCTTC,CASSLGLAGYNEQFF
NA,14,TRBJ1-1,few,TRBV27,TGTGCCAGCAGTTTCTTCAAGGGGAACACTGAAGCTTTCTTT,CASSFFKGNTEAFF
NA,15,TRBJ2-5,NA,TRBV10-3,TGTGCCATCAGTGAGTTTGAGACATTTCAAGAGACCCAGTACTTC,CAISEFETFQETQYF
TRBD2,16,TRBJ2-1,NA,TRBV5-1,TGCGCCAGCAGCTCTGGAGGGCTAGCGGCATACAATGAGCAGTTCTTC,CASSSGGLAAYNEQFF
NA,12,TRBJ1-4,NA,TRBV28,TGTGCCAGCAGTTTATTCGCAGGAAAACTGTTTTTT,CASSLFAGKLFF
NA,13,TRBJ1-2,NA,TRBV9,TGTGCCAGCAACGTAGATCCGGGTGGCGGCTACACCTTC,CASNVDPGGGYTF
NA,14,TRBJ2-5,NA,TRBV7-2,TGTGCCAGCAGCTTAGCGCGGGCCAAAGAGACCCAGTACTTC,CASSLARAKETQYF
TRBD2,15,TRBJ2-3,NA,TRBV6-5,TGTGCCAGCAGTTCTAGCGGGACTAGCACAGATACGCAGTATTTT,CASSSSGTSTDTQYF
NA,12,TRBJ2-3,NA,TRBV7-6,TGTGCCAGCAGCGGCGCCTTAGATACGCAGTATTTT,CASSGALDTQYF
TRBD2,16,TRBJ2-7,NA,TRBV5-6,TGTGCCATATACAATCGGAGTAGCGGGAAGTCCTACGAGCAGTACTTC,CAIYNRSSGKSYEQYF
NA,14,TRBJ2-1,NA,TRBV29-1,TGCAGCGTTGGAGGGGTTGTTTCCTACAATGAGCAGTTCTTC,CSVGGVVSYNEQFF
NA,16,TRBJ1-2,NA,TRBV15,TGTGCCACCAGCAGAGATCTCCAGGGGAATCGTTATGGCTACACCTTC,CATSRDLQGNRYGYTF
TRBD1,17,TRBJ2-1,NA,TRBV30,TGTGCCTGGAGTCTCGACTCAGCGGGACAGGGGAACAATGAGCAGTTCTTC,CAWSLDSAGQGNNEQFF
TRBD1,14,TRBJ2-2,NA,TRBV2,TGTGCCAGCGGGGACAGGGTTTGGTCCGGGGAGCTGTTTTTT,CASGDRVWSGELFF
TRBD2,15,TRBJ2-1,NA,TRBV5-1,TGCGCCAGCAGCTCCATTCTAGCGGGAGGGGATGAGCAGTTCTTC,CASSSILAGGDEQFF
NA,13,TRBJ2-3,NA,TRBV7-6,TGTGCCAGCAGCCCGACGACTAAAGATACGCAGTATTTT,CASSPTTKDTQYF
TRBD2,19,TRBJ2-7,NA,TRBV2,TGTGCCAGCAGTGAATCACAAAAGCCGGGACTAAAAAACTATTACGAGCAGTACTTC,CASSESQKPGLKNYYEQYF
NA,15,TRBJ2-5,NA,TRBV9,TGTGCCAGCAGCCACCCGGGAGGGGGCGAAGAGACCCAGTACTTC,CASSHPGGGEETQYF
TRBD2,16,TRBJ2-2,NA,TRBV7-6,TGTGCCAGCAGGATAGCGGGAGCATCGGTAGACAGGGAGCTGTTTTTT,CASRIAGASVDRELFF
NA,13,TRBJ2-1,NA,TRBV7-6,TGTGCCAGCAGCCTCCGGGACGGCAATGAGCAGTTCTTC,CASSLRDGNEQFF
NA,13,TRBJ2-7,NA,TRBV7-2,TGTGCCAGCAGCTTAGAGCGGCAGGGGGGGCAGTACTTC,CASSLERQGGQYF
TRBD1,15,TRBJ1-4,once,TRBV30,TGTGCCTGGAATAGGGACAGGGGCGCTAATGAAAAACTGTTTTTT,CAWNRDRGANEKLFF
NA,13,TRBJ1-2,NA,TRBV2,TGTGCCAGCAGTGAGGAGCCTGGGCATGGCTACACCTTC,CASSEEPGHGYTF
NA,14,TRBJ2-1,NA,TRBV5-1,TGCGCCAGCAGCTTGGCCGAGCTAATCAATGAGCAGTTCTTC,CASSLAELINEQFF
NA,10,TRBJ2-7,NA,TRBV15,TGTGCCACCAGTTCGGACGAGCAGTACTTC,CATSSDEQYF
NA,14,TRBJ2-1,NA,TRBV6-6,TGTGCCAGCAGTCGGGACGGCTCCTACAATGAGCAGTTCTTC,CASSRDGSYNEQFF
TRBD1,15,TRBJ1-2,NA,TRBV28,TGTGCCAGCAGTTCCGACAGGGGAAGGATCTATGGCTACACCTTC,CASSSDRGRIYGYTF
NA,15,TRBJ1-5,NA,TRBV2,TGTGCCAGCAGCGAAGGCACAGGAGGCAATCAGCCCCAGCATTTT,CASSEGTGGNQPQHF